The entry that follows covers one T cell receptor beta chain sequence. V lost 10 bases to trimming and J lost 5 bases, with 12 bases between them. The CDR3 has 12 residues. Germline CDR1 is MNHEY and CDR2 is SVGAGI. These data originate in a study of cytomegalovirus exposure and HLA in healthy donors. Vbeta (60) and Jbeta (13) primers were used in the PCR. Data came from immunoSEQ multiplex PCR; TCRdb stores just in-frame clones and leaves some out. The profile covers 85,000 to 90,000 clones, with about three quarters appearing a single time and around 10% taken by the ten largest. Input material: PBMCs. This sequence joins TRBV6-5 and TRBJ2-4; tentatively, D is TRBD2 (5 bases). The TCR sequence derives from a young man in good health and CMV-seropositive. CDR3 in DNA: TGTGCCACGGTGGGGAGTCAAAACATTCAGTACTTC. Translation: CATVGSQNIQYF.